The entry below describes one TCR beta chain. The sample is drawn from a study of cytomegalovirus exposure and HLA in healthy donors. There are 18 residues in the CDR3. V lost 4 bases, J lost 0 bases, and 8 bases stayed unmatched. Per the germline V gene, CDR1 is MGHRA and CDR2 is YSYEKL. PCR employed 60 Vbeta and 13 Jbeta primers. The protocol was immunoSEQ multiplex PCR, while the TCRdb copy is restricted to in-frame clones and leaves out a portion. The table has 55,000 to 70,000 clones, 65% to 75% seen once. Material: PBMCs. The source is a woman under 40 in good health and CMV-seronegative. This chain uses TRBV4-1 with TRBJ2-4; 11 bases agree with TRBD2. CDR3 in amino acids: CASSPTGTSGLAKNIQYF. The DNA of the CDR3 is TGCGCCAGCAGCCCTACCGGGACTAGCGGCTTAGCCAAAAACATTCAGTACTTC.